The 27 T cell receptor beta chains below come from one sample, sequenced in a study of blood T cell repertoires in COVID-19. Measured with immunoSEQ multiplex PCR; TCRdb has only the in-frame clones, and not every one. The sample includes 250,000 or so clones, around 84% of them seen just once. Source material: peripheral blood. The source is a man aged 40-49 years who had recovered from COVID-19.

V usage is TRBV10-2 and J usage is TRBJ1-1, with D perhaps TRBD1 (6 bases). V lost 6 bases, J lost 0 bases, and 11 bases lay in between. Germline V gives CDR1 WSHSY, CDR2 SAAADI. CDR3 size: 14 residues. The CDR3 DNA sequence: TGCGCCAGCAGGGGGGCTTTGATGAACACTGAAGCTTTCTTT. Translation gives CASRGALMNTEAFF.

The rearrangement links TRBV7-2 to TRBJ2-5; D might be TRBD1 (6 bases). The V end lost 2 bases, the J end lost 8 bases, and 12 bases lay between the germline ends. This CDR3 region has 13 residues. Germline lookup yields CDR1 SGHTA and CDR2 FQGNSA. The CDR3 sequence: CASSLKRDKTQYF. CDR3 sequence (DNA): TGTGCCAGCAGCTTAAAACGGGACAAAACCCAGTACTTC.

V and J are TRBV7-9 and TRBJ2-3; D is uncertain. The length of the CDR3 is 14 residues. With 4 bases removed from V and 2 bases from J, the gap between germline ends came to 10 bases. The germline V gene encodes CDR1 SEHNR and CDR2 FQNEAQ (reference sequence). CDR3 in amino acids: CASSSDSLTDTQYF. The DNA for the CDR3 is TGTGCCAGCAGCTCAGACTCCCTCACAGATACGCAGTATTTT.

The chain joins TRBV5-1 to TRBJ2-1, with 12 positions matching TRBD2. The CDR3 covers 17 residues. The V gene's germline CDR1 is SGHRS and CDR2 YFSETQ. Trimming took 5 bases from V and 7 from J; bases not matched to a gene: 13. In nucleotides, the CDR3 is TGCGCCAGCAGAACGGGACTAGCGGGTGGATGGATGAATGAGCAGTTCTTC. Encoded protein: CASRTGLAGGWMNEQFF.

Here the CDR3 reads CASSLVATYEQYF. The DNA of the CDR3 is TGTGCCAGCAGCTTAGTTGCTACCTACGAGCAGTACTTC. This chain links TRBV7-2 with TRBJ2-7; D is ambiguous. The V gene's germline CDR1 is SGHTA and CDR2 FQGNSA. The CDR3 is made up of 13 amino acids. Trimming shortened V by 1 base and J by 2 bases, and 6 bases separated the two germline ends.

Here the CDR3 DNA reads TGTGCCAGCAGCCCCCCCGGACTAGCGAACTACGAGCAGTACTTC. Its protein product is CASSPPGLANYEQYF. The chain uses TRBV5-4 and TRBJ2-7, with TRBD2 matching over 9 bases. This CDR3 has 15 amino acids. Losses at the gene ends were 4 bases for V and 3 bases for J; bases not matched to a gene: 8. Looked up from germline, CDR1 is SGHNT and CDR2 is YYREEE (reference sequence).

The chain employs TRBV29-1 and TRBJ2-7; a possible D gene is TRBD1 (6 bases). This CDR3 comprises 14 residues. Germline V gene sequence: CDR1 SQVTM, CDR2 ANQGSEA. Trimming took 3 bases from V and 4 from J, leaving 16 bases between them. CDR3 in amino acids: CSVDGDTDRYEQYF. The CDR3 bases are TGCAGCGTTGACGGGGACACTGACCGATACGAGCAGTACTTC.

The gene calls are TRBV24-1 and TRBJ2-1; TRBD2 might be the D (6 bases). This CDR3 has 14 amino acids. Germline V lookup: CDR1 KGHDR, CDR2 SFDVKD. Trimming took 5 bases from V and 10 from J, leaving 17 bases between them. CDR3 DNA: TGTGCCACCAGTGGACGGGGAGGTGGGGGGGAGCAGTTCTTC. Its translation is CATSGRGGGGEQFF.

The chain is built from TRBV2 and TRBJ2-5; D is possibly TRBD1 (5 bases). The CDR3 is 13 amino acids. Germline CDR1 reads SNHLY; CDR2 reads FYNNEI. The ends were cut back, 2 bases at V and 4 bases at J, with 8 bases in the middle. The chain's CDR3 is CASSELGPETQYF. For the CDR3, the DNA is TGTGCCAGCAGTGAACTGGGGCCAGAGACCCAGTACTTC.

The CDR3 loop is CASSLAGMGYEQYF. For the CDR3, the DNA is TGTGCCAGCAGCTTAGCAGGGATGGGGTACGAGCAGTACTTC. V usage is TRBV11-3 and J usage is TRBJ2-7; possible D gene TRBD1, 5 bases. V was cut by 1 base and J by 4 bases, with 11 bases left in between. The CDR3 spans 14 residues. CDR1 and CDR2 (germline): SGHNT, YENEEA.

The gene calls are TRBV5-4 and TRBJ1-4; D gene unclear. The V gene lost 4 bases and the J gene lost 5 bases, with 12 bases spanning the gap. Germline loops: CDR1 SGHNT, CDR2 YYREEE (reference sequence). This CDR3 has 14 amino acids. The CDR3 DNA is TGTGCCAGCAGCGAGGATTATACGAATGAAAAACTGTTTTTT. Amino acids: CASSEDYTNEKLFF. Based on the CDR3 plus reference TRBV5-4 and TRBJ1-4, the full variable domain is ETGVTQSPTHLIKTRGQQVTLRCSSQSGHNTVSWYQQALGQGPQFIFQYYREEENGRGNFPPRFSGLQFPNYSSELNVNALELDDSALYLCASSEDYTNEKLFFGSGTQLSVL.

The chain employs TRBV10-1 and TRBJ2-1; TRBD1 matches at 7 bases. Germline V gives CDR1 WNHNN, CDR2 SYGVQD (reference sequence). The CDR3 has 17 amino acids. The V segment lost 7 bases and the J segment 7 bases; nucleotides outside the gene matches: 19. The CDR3 DNA sequence: TGCGCCAGCACAGCCCCCTTGTCAGGAGACAGGGTTAATGAGCAGTTCTTC. This codes for CASTAPLSGDRVNEQFF.

The V gene is TRBV10-3, the J gene TRBJ1-2; no clear D. Germline lookup yields CDR1 ENHRY and CDR2 SYGVKD. The CDR3 is made up of 13 amino acids. The V gene lost 8 bases and the J gene lost 4 bases, with 14 bases spanning the gap. As DNA, the CDR3 is TGTGCCATCGCGGCAGAGTACGGCTATGGCTACACCTTC. Its translation is CAIAAEYGYGYTF.

The gene calls are TRBV19 and TRBJ2-1; 10 nucleotides agree with TRBD2. The germline V gene encodes CDR1 LNHDA and CDR2 SQIVND (reference sequence). This CDR3 is built from 17 residues. V shed 4 bases, J shed 9 bases, and the junction held 15 bases outside the gene matches. The CDR3 here is CASSTPGGAGGRGEQFF. DNA for the CDR3: TGTGCCAGTAGTACCCCCGGGGGAGCGGGGGGGCGGGGTGAGCAGTTCTTC.

This sequence joins TRBV30 and TRBJ1-2, with no clear D. The CDR3 loop spans 13 amino acids. The V gene's germline CDR1 is GTSNPN and CDR2 SVGIG (reference sequence). V was shortened by 0 bases and J by 4 bases, with 9 bases between the two germline ends. CDR3 region: CAWSVPGLYGYTF. CDR3 nucleotides: TGTGCCTGGAGTGTACCCGGACTCTATGGCTACACCTTC.

The CDR3 sequence: CASSTGTSNPTTDTQYF. As DNA, the CDR3 is TGCGCCAGCAGCACGGGGACTAGCAACCCGACGACAGATACGCAGTATTTT. This chain connects TRBV5-1 to TRBJ2-3, with 9 bases matching TRBD2. CDR1 is SGHRS and CDR2 is YFSETQ in the germline V gene. This CDR3 contains 17 residues. Trimming at V came to 4 bases and at J to 3 bases, leaving 12 bases not matched to a gene.

This chain links TRBV5-6 with TRBJ1-2; TRBD1 agrees at 8 bases. Germline loops: CDR1 SGHDT, CDR2 YYEEEE. J was trimmed by 2 bases and V by 1 base; bases with no gene match: 4. There are 15 residues in the CDR3. CDR3 nucleotides: TGTGCCAGCAGCTTGCGTGGGACAGGAAACTATGGCTACACCTTC. Its translation is CASSLRGTGNYGYTF.

The rearrangement uses TRBV12-3 or TRBV12-4 and TRBJ2-2; a weak D match, TRBD2 (6 bases). Trimming removed 5 bases at V and 6 bases at J, with 10 bases between. This CDR3 is built from 13 residues. This CDR3 reads CASSPGVAGELFF. CDR3 in DNA: TGTGCCAGCAGTCCGGGGGTGGCCGGGGAGCTGTTTTTT.

The J gene is TRBJ2-6, the V gene TRBV19; D gene uncertain. This CDR3 spans 16 amino acids. V lost 3 bases and J lost 0, with 9 bases in between. The germline V gene has CDR1 LNHDA and CDR2 SQIVND (reference sequence). CDR3 DNA sequence: TGTGCCAGTAGTATGGCGGCCCACTCTGGGGCCAACGTCCTGACTTTC. Translated, it gives CASSMAAHSGANVLTF.

The chain employs TRBV6-5 and TRBJ1-6, with D hard to call. Trimming pared 0 bases from V and 9 bases from J, leaving 6 bases between. This CDR3 region has 13 residues. From germline, CDR1 is MNHEY and CDR2 SVGAGI. The CDR3 DNA is TGTGCCAGCAGTTACTCGAGGTCTTCACCCCTCCACTTT. It yields the protein CASSYSRSSPLHF.

The chain employs TRBV5-1 and TRBJ2-3, with TRBD2 matching 13 bases. The CDR3 extends over 17 amino acids. Trimming removed 4 bases from V and 3 bases from J; junction bases left unmatched: 8. Germline CDR1 is SGHRS and CDR2 is YFSETQ. DNA of the CDR3: TGCGCCAGCAGCCACGGACTAGCGGGAGTATTGACAGATACGCAGTATTTT. This codes for CASSHGLAGVLTDTQYF.

The chain is built from TRBV5-1 and TRBJ2-7, with 13 bases that match TRBD2. The junction had 13 bases not matched to a gene; V was cut back by 2 bases and J by 5 bases. The CDR3 is 18 amino acids. Germline CDR1 SGHRS, CDR2 YFSETQ. CDR3 nucleotides: TGCGCCAGCAGCTTTGGACTAGCGGGAGTTGGGGTGGCGGACGAGCAGTACTTC. Protein sequence: CASSFGLAGVGVADEQYF.

The rearrangement joins TRBV30 to TRBJ2-1; TRBD1 agrees at 7 bases. There are 14 residues in the CDR3. Germline V lookup: CDR1 GTSNPN, CDR2 SVGIG (reference sequence). V was clipped by 0 bases and J by 4 bases; unmatched bases: 3. The CDR3 loop is CAWSVTGQYNEQFF. The CDR3 bases are TGTGCCTGGAGTGTGACAGGGCAATACAATGAGCAGTTCTTC.

This clone has more than one count but fewer than ten. The chain employs TRBV3-1 (or the pseudogene TRBV3-2) and TRBJ1-2; D might be TRBD1 (5 bases). Germline lookup yields CDR1 LGHDT and CDR2 YNNKEL (reference sequence). Trimming left V 4 bases short and J 3 bases short, with 15 bases between. This CDR3 comprises 15 residues. The CDR3 spells CASSRREGIDYGYTF. The DNA of the CDR3 is TGTGCCAGCAGCCGCCGGGAGGGGATTGACTATGGCTACACCTTC.

The genes are TRBV6-5 and TRBJ1-1, with 10 bases that match TRBD1. V lost 7 bases to trimming and J lost 4 bases; unmatched junction nucleotides: 3. The CDR3 loop spans 13 amino acids. From germline, CDR1 is MNHEY and CDR2 SVGAGI. The CDR3: CASKRTGGTEAFF. The CDR3 DNA reads as TGTGCCAGCAAGCGGACAGGGGGCACTGAAGCTTTCTTT.

The chain employs TRBV7-2 and TRBJ2-1; unclear D gene. V lost 4 bases, J lost 0 bases, and 7 bases lay in between. The germline gives CDR1 SGHTA, CDR2 FQGNSA. This CDR3 is 14 amino acids long. DNA for the CDR3: TGTGCCAGCAGCTCTCTAAACTCCTACAATGAGCAGTTCTTC. Its protein product is CASSSLNSYNEQFF.

The chain carries TRBV6-2 or TRBV6-3 and TRBJ1-5; a possible D gene is TRBD1 (5 bases). The CDR3 has 14 amino acids. Trimming pared 6 bases from V and 2 bases from J, leaving 11 bases between. The germline V gene has CDR1 MNHEY and CDR2 SVGEGT. The CDR3 reads CASSRWGGNQPQHF. Here the CDR3 DNA reads TGTGCCAGCAGCCGGTGGGGGGGCAATCAGCCCCAGCATTTT.